Given below is one T cell receptor beta chain in context. The PCR ran on 60 Vbeta and 13 Jbeta primers. Clones were read by immunoSEQ multiplex PCR, and TCRdb kept only the in-frame ones, dropping some. This sample yields 100,000 to 150,000 clones, of which less than 85% are seen a single time; around 8.9% belongs to the top ten. This entry is derived from a study of cytomegalovirus exposure and HLA in healthy donors. The TCR comes from a man aged 30-40 years in good health and CMV-seropositive. What was sequenced was PBMCs.

In DNA, the CDR3 is TGTGCCACCAAACTTTTGCGGGGGGCAGATACGCAGTATTTT. The encoded protein is CATKLLRGADTQYF. The chain carries TRBV19 and TRBJ2-3; TRBD2 agrees at 8 bases. This CDR3 is built from 14 residues. Germline CDR1 LNHDA, CDR2 SQIVND (reference sequence). Unmatched junction bases numbered 10, after V lost 10 bases and J lost 4 bases.